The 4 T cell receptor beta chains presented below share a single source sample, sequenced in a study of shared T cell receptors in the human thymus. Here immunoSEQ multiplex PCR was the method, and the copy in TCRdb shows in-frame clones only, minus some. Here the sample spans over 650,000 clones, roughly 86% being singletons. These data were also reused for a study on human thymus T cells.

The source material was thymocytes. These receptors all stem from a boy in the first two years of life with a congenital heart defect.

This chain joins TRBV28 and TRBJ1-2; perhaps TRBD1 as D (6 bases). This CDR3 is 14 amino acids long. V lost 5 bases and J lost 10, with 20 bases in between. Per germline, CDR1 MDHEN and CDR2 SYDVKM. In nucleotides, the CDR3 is TGTGCCAGCAGTCCCGGGTGGACAGTAAGTTTCTACACCTTC. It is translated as CASSPGWTVSFYTF.

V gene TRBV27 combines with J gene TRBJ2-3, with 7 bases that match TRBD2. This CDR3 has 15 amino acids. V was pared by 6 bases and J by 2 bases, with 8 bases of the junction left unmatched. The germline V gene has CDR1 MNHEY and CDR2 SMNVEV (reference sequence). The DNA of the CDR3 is TGTGCCAGCAGACTCCGGGACTACCCCACAGATACGCAGTATTTT. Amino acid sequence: CASRLRDYPTDTQYF.

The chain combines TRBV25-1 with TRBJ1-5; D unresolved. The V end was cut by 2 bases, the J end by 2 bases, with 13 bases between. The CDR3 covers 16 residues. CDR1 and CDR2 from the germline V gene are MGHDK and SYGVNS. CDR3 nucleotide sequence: TGTGCCAGCAGTGAAATGAAAGGGAGAGGCAATCAGCCCCAGCATTTT. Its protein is CASSEMKGRGNQPQHF.

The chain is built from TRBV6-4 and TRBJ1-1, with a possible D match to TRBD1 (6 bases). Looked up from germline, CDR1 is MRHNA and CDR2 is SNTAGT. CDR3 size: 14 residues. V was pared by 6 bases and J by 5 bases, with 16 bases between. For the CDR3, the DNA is TGTGCCAGCAGCCTCAGGGCAGGGACAACTGAAGCTTTCTTT. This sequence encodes CASSLRAGTTEAFF.